The rows below give T cell receptor beta chains drawn from one sample of a study of CD8 T cells in ankylosing spondylitis. TCRdb reanalysed the 5' RACE reads using MiXCR and keeps one entry per CDR3 protein. The sample carries some 400,000 distinct CDR3 sequences, about 20% recorded once. Sequencing was carried out using blood, either unsorted or a sorted T cell fraction (not recorded which). The receptors stem from a male donor with ankylosing spondylitis. The CDR3 runs from the conserved cysteine through the conserved F or W. Fields, in order: CDR3 protein, CDR3 DNA, V gene, J gene, D gene, clone size. A D gene is named only where the DNA matches it firmly. The size entry is marked missing in some rows and otherwise reads once, few, many or a size class.

cdr3_aa: CASSVATEDNEQFF; cdr3_nt: TGTGCCAGCAGCGTAGCAACAGAAGACAATGAGCAGTTCTTC; v_call: TRBV9; j_call: TRBJ2-1; d_call: -; clone_size: few
cdr3_aa: CASSPGPGETDTQYF; cdr3_nt: TGTGCCAGCAGCCCAGGGCCTGGGGAGACAGATACGCAGTATTTT; v_call: TRBV11-2; j_call: TRBJ2-3; d_call: -; clone_size: -
cdr3_aa: CASSSGTVDEKLFF; cdr3_nt: TGCGCCAGCAGCTCAGGGACAGTCGATGAAAAACTGTTTTTT; v_call: TRBV5-1; j_call: TRBJ1-4; d_call: TRBD1; clone_size: many
cdr3_aa: CASSTGQGAGELFF; cdr3_nt: TGTGCCAGTAGTACAGGACAGGGGGCCGGGGAGCTGTTTTTT; v_call: TRBV19; j_call: TRBJ2-2; d_call: TRBD1; clone_size: -
cdr3_aa: CSAPLLDSYNEQFF; cdr3_nt: TGCAGTGCCCCTCTTTTGGACTCCTACAATGAGCAGTTCTTC; v_call: TRBV20-1; j_call: TRBJ2-1; d_call: -; clone_size: many
cdr3_aa: CASSFFTGELFF; cdr3_nt: TGTGCCAGCAGCTTTTTCACCGGGGAGCTGTTTTTT; v_call: TRBV11-1; j_call: TRBJ2-2; d_call: -; clone_size: few
cdr3_aa: CASKGDSWRGYTF; cdr3_nt: TGTGCCAGCAAGGGAGACAGCTGGAGGGGCTACACCTTC; v_call: TRBV2; j_call: TRBJ1-2; d_call: -; clone_size: -
cdr3_aa: CASSQDERGYGYTF; cdr3_nt: TGTGCCAGCAGCCAAGATGAGAGAGGCTATGGCTACACCTTC; v_call: TRBV4-2; j_call: TRBJ1-2; d_call: -; clone_size: -
cdr3_aa: CASSLRLGGSYEQYF; cdr3_nt: TGCGCCAGCAGCTTGCGGCTAGGCGGGAGCTACGAGCAGTACTTC; v_call: TRBV5-1; j_call: TRBJ2-7; d_call: TRBD2; clone_size: -
cdr3_aa: CSARGPNSQRRTQYF; cdr3_nt: TGCAGTGCTAGAGGCCCTAATTCCCAGAGGCGTACGCAGTATTTT; v_call: TRBV20-1; j_call: TRBJ2-3; d_call: -; clone_size: -
cdr3_aa: CSVVLSYEQYF; cdr3_nt: TGCAGCGTTGTGCTCTCCTACGAGCAGTACTTC; v_call: TRBV29-1; j_call: TRBJ2-7; d_call: -; clone_size: few
cdr3_aa: CASSQMGEQYF; cdr3_nt: TGTGCCAGCAGCCAAATGGGCGAGCAGTACTTC; v_call: TRBV3-1; j_call: TRBJ2-7; d_call: -; clone_size: few
cdr3_aa: CSARPGEANYGYTF; cdr3_nt: TGCAGTGCTAGACCTGGGGAGGCGAACTATGGCTACACCTTC; v_call: TRBV20-1; j_call: TRBJ1-2; d_call: -; clone_size: few
cdr3_aa: CASSAFREQTQYF; cdr3_nt: TGTGCCAGCAGTGCCTTTCGGGAGCAGACGCAGTATTTT; v_call: TRBV2; j_call: TRBJ2-3; d_call: -; clone_size: -
cdr3_aa: CASSLRLADPDTQYF; cdr3_nt: TGCGCCAGCAGCTTGCGACTAGCGGACCCAGATACGCAGTATTTT; v_call: TRBV5-1; j_call: TRBJ2-3; d_call: TRBD2; clone_size: -
cdr3_aa: CSVEDGRTAPYEQYF; cdr3_nt: TGCAGCGTTGAAGATGGCAGGACAGCACCCTACGAGCAGTACTTC; v_call: TRBV29-1; j_call: TRBJ2-7; d_call: -; clone_size: -
cdr3_aa: CASSLGGPRSLNEQFF; cdr3_nt: TGTGCCAGCAGCTTAGGGGGACCACGGTCTTTAAATGAGCAGTTCTTC; v_call: TRBV7-9; j_call: TRBJ2-1; d_call: -; clone_size: many
cdr3_aa: CASSLGQGHFVDGYTF; cdr3_nt: TGTGCCAGCAGTTTAGGACAGGGGCATTTCGTCGATGGCTACACCTTC; v_call: TRBV12-3/TRBV12-4; j_call: TRBJ1-2; d_call: TRBD1; clone_size: few
cdr3_aa: CASSTASGNSYEQYF; cdr3_nt: TGCGCCAGCAGCACTGCTAGCGGGAACTCCTACGAGCAGTACTTC; v_call: TRBV5-1; j_call: TRBJ2-7; d_call: TRBD2; clone_size: -
cdr3_aa: CASSLTDTGPPQYF; cdr3_nt: TGTGCCAGCAGCTTAACGGACACAGGTCCCCCCCAGTACTTC; v_call: TRBV7-3; j_call: TRBJ2-5; d_call: -; clone_size: -
cdr3_aa: CASSTRLAGGEGKLFF; cdr3_nt: TGTGCCAGCAGCACTCGACTAGCGGGAGGGGAAGGGAAGCTGTTTTTT; v_call: TRBV9; j_call: TRBJ2-2; d_call: TRBD2; clone_size: few
cdr3_aa: CATSREMRTSGMGDTQYF; cdr3_nt: TGTGCCACCAGCAGAGAGATGAGGACTAGCGGGATGGGAGATACGCAGTATTTT; v_call: TRBV15; j_call: TRBJ2-3; d_call: TRBD2; clone_size: few
cdr3_aa: CSDRAGNSPLHF; cdr3_nt: TGCAGCGACCGAGCGGGCAATTCACCCCTCCACTTT; v_call: TRBV29-1; j_call: TRBJ1-6; d_call: -; clone_size: -
cdr3_aa: CASSSSNTGELFF; cdr3_nt: TGTGCCAGCAGCTCCTCGAACACCGGGGAGCTGTTTTTT; v_call: TRBV7-3; j_call: TRBJ2-2; d_call: -; clone_size: -
cdr3_aa: CASSYGQGPTDTQYF; cdr3_nt: TGTGCCAGCAGTTACGGACAGGGCCCCACAGATACGCAGTATTTT; v_call: TRBV6-5; j_call: TRBJ2-3; d_call: TRBD1; clone_size: few
cdr3_aa: CATSVGDRYTEAFF; cdr3_nt: TGTGCCACCAGTGTTGGGGACCGTTACACTGAAGCTTTCTTT; v_call: TRBV24-1; j_call: TRBJ1-1; d_call: -; clone_size: -
cdr3_aa: CASSETRNSNYGYTF; cdr3_nt: TGTGCCAGCAGTGAAACCCGGAACTCTAACTATGGCTACACCTTC; v_call: TRBV6-1; j_call: TRBJ1-2; d_call: -; clone_size: -
cdr3_aa: CASRTTGNYGYTF; cdr3_nt: TGTGCCAGCAGGACTACGGGGAACTATGGCTACACCTTC; v_call: TRBV28; j_call: TRBJ1-2; d_call: -; clone_size: -
cdr3_aa: CASSPSAGHGEETQYF; cdr3_nt: TGTGCCAGCAGCCCCTCGGCAGGGCATGGGGAAGAGACCCAGTACTTC; v_call: TRBV7-3; j_call: TRBJ2-5; d_call: -; clone_size: few
cdr3_aa: CASSSTSDRFTGEGSSPLHF; cdr3_nt: TGTGCCAGCAGTTCCACCTCGGACAGGTTCACAGGGGAAGGGAGTTCACCCCTCCACTTT; v_call: TRBV28; j_call: TRBJ1-6; d_call: TRBD1; clone_size: few
cdr3_aa: CSVAPRGHGNTIYF; cdr3_nt: TGCAGCGTTGCACCCAGGGGGCATGGAAACACCATATATTTT; v_call: TRBV29-1; j_call: TRBJ1-3; d_call: TRBD1; clone_size: -
cdr3_aa: CASSQEWSSNQPQHF; cdr3_nt: TGTGCCAGCAGCCAAGAGTGGAGTAGCAATCAGCCCCAGCATTTT; v_call: TRBV3-1; j_call: TRBJ1-5; d_call: -; clone_size: -
cdr3_aa: CASSHPDRLNTEAFF; cdr3_nt: TGCGCCAGCAGCCACCCGGACAGGCTGAACACTGAAGCTTTCTTT; v_call: TRBV5-1; j_call: TRBJ1-1; d_call: TRBD1; clone_size: many
cdr3_aa: CAISDWSGSGNEQFF; cdr3_nt: TGTGCCATCAGTGACTGGAGCGGGAGTGGTAATGAGCAGTTCTTC; v_call: TRBV10-3; j_call: TRBJ2-1; d_call: TRBD2; clone_size: many
cdr3_aa: CASSLPLPGGLEKLFF; cdr3_nt: TGTGCCAGCAGCTTGCCCCTTCCAGGGGGCTTAGAAAAACTGTTTTTT; v_call: TRBV7-2; j_call: TRBJ1-4; d_call: TRBD1; clone_size: -
cdr3_aa: CASSYDTDPYGYTF; cdr3_nt: TGCGCCAGCAGTTACGACACCGACCCCTATGGCTACACCTTC; v_call: TRBV4-3; j_call: TRBJ1-2; d_call: -; clone_size: -
cdr3_aa: CASSPVGLAYGEQFF; cdr3_nt: TGCGCCAGCAGCCCCGTGGGACTAGCGTATGGTGAGCAGTTCTTC; v_call: TRBV5-1; j_call: TRBJ2-1; d_call: TRBD2; clone_size: few
cdr3_aa: CSVVDRGRDTEAFF; cdr3_nt: TGCAGCGTGGTTGACAGGGGGCGAGACACTGAAGCTTTCTTT; v_call: TRBV29-1; j_call: TRBJ1-1; d_call: TRBD1; clone_size: few
cdr3_aa: CASSQDPGRAADTQYF; cdr3_nt: TGCGCCAGCAGCCAAGATCCCGGGAGGGCCGCAGATACGCAGTATTTT; v_call: TRBV4-3; j_call: TRBJ2-3; d_call: TRBD2; clone_size: -
cdr3_aa: CASSGEQGSYNEQFF; cdr3_nt: TGTGCCAGCAGCGGGGAACAGGGATCCTACAATGAGCAGTTCTTC; v_call: TRBV7-3; j_call: TRBJ2-1; d_call: -; clone_size: -
cdr3_aa: CATSPRTSGRAYNEQFF; cdr3_nt: TGTGCCACCAGTCCCCGGACTAGCGGGAGAGCCTACAATGAGCAGTTCTTC; v_call: TRBV24-1; j_call: TRBJ2-1; d_call: TRBD2; clone_size: few
cdr3_aa: CATRPSAYTDTQYF; cdr3_nt: TGTGCCACTCGCCCTAGCGCTTACACAGATACGCAGTATTTT; v_call: TRBV12-3/TRBV12-4; j_call: TRBJ2-3; d_call: -; clone_size: many
cdr3_aa: CASSLLLQGTDTQYF; cdr3_nt: TGTGCCAGCAGCTTGCTCTTACAGGGGACAGATACGCAGTATTTT; v_call: TRBV11-2; j_call: TRBJ2-3; d_call: TRBD1; clone_size: -
cdr3_aa: CSAPPALLTDTQYF; cdr3_nt: TGCAGTGCTCCCCCGGCCCTGCTCACAGATACGCAGTATTTT; v_call: TRBV20-1; j_call: TRBJ2-3; d_call: -; clone_size: -
cdr3_aa: CASSLSLLGGTQYF; cdr3_nt: TGTGCCAGCAGTTTGTCACTTCTAGGGGGGACCCAGTACTTC; v_call: TRBV12-3/TRBV12-4; j_call: TRBJ2-5; d_call: -; clone_size: few
cdr3_aa: CASSGTGESSYEQYF; cdr3_nt: TGTGCCAGCAGTGGGACAGGGGAAAGCTCCTACGAGCAGTACTTC; v_call: TRBV28; j_call: TRBJ2-7; d_call: TRBD1; clone_size: few
cdr3_aa: CASSSAGGPRYTF; cdr3_nt: TGTGCCAGCTCATCGGCCGGGGGACCCCGCTACACCTTC; v_call: TRBV18; j_call: TRBJ1-2; d_call: -; clone_size: few
cdr3_aa: CSARDLTSGNNEQFF; cdr3_nt: TGCAGTGCTAGAGATCTGACTAGCGGGAACAATGAGCAGTTCTTC; v_call: TRBV20-1; j_call: TRBJ2-1; d_call: TRBD2; clone_size: -
cdr3_aa: CASSWGRSTYEQYF; cdr3_nt: TGTGCCAGCAGTTGGGGCAGGTCGACCTACGAGCAGTACTTC; v_call: TRBV12-3/TRBV12-4; j_call: TRBJ2-7; d_call: -; clone_size: few
cdr3_aa: CASSQNLGDEQYF; cdr3_nt: TGTGCCAGCAGCCAAAACCTGGGGGACGAGCAGTACTTC; v_call: TRBV14; j_call: TRBJ2-7; d_call: -; clone_size: many
cdr3_aa: CASSLVSEQETQYF; cdr3_nt: TGCGCCAGCAGCTTGGTCTCAGAACAAGAGACCCAGTACTTC; v_call: TRBV5-1; j_call: TRBJ2-5; d_call: -; clone_size: few
cdr3_aa: CSAREQASGDQPQHF; cdr3_nt: TGCAGTGCTAGAGAGCAGGCATCCGGCGATCAGCCCCAGCATTTT; v_call: TRBV20-1; j_call: TRBJ1-5; d_call: -; clone_size: -
cdr3_aa: CASSGTSGRALALNEQFF; cdr3_nt: TGTGCCAGCAGTGGGACTAGCGGGAGGGCCCTCGCGCTCAATGAGCAGTTCTTC; v_call: TRBV28; j_call: TRBJ2-1; d_call: TRBD2; clone_size: few
cdr3_aa: CASRGMGDTQYF; cdr3_nt: TGTGCCAGCAGGGGGATGGGCGATACGCAGTATTTT; v_call: TRBV5-4; j_call: TRBJ2-3; d_call: -; clone_size: -
cdr3_aa: CASTETGANTGELFF; cdr3_nt: TGCGCCAGCACGGAGACAGGCGCGAACACCGGGGAGCTGTTTTTT; v_call: TRBV5-1; j_call: TRBJ2-2; d_call: -; clone_size: many
cdr3_aa: CASSPRTGYYEQYF; cdr3_nt: TGTGCCAGCAGTCCCCGGACGGGATACTACGAGCAGTACTTC; v_call: TRBV12-3/TRBV12-4; j_call: TRBJ2-7; d_call: -; clone_size: -
cdr3_aa: CACEREWNEQFF; cdr3_nt: TGTGCCTGCGAGCGGGAGTGGAATGAGCAGTTCTTC; v_call: TRBV28; j_call: TRBJ2-1; d_call: TRBD2; clone_size: few